This T cell receptor beta chain derives from a study of T cells in Graves' hyperthyroidism and ophthalmopathy (dated by TCRdb to between 2018 and 2021). For the study in its entirety: Peripheral blood samples were taken at the time of initial diagnosis, prior to any treatment. To identify TCR V-J signatures that set the groups apart, the researchers used a discovery cohort of approximately 98 patients, made up of 43 with Graves' ophthalmopathy and some 55 with stable Graves' hyperthyroidism. Whether ophthalmopathy could be predicted prospectively was tested in an independent validation cohort made up of fewer than 20 hyperthyroidism patients plus 17 patients who later progressed to ophthalmopathy. The approximately 100 discovery patients were divided at random into training and test sets in a 7:3 ratio. The study also compared thyroid tissue and blood T-cell repertoires from more than 5 Graves' hyperthyroidism patients. Following sampling, methimazole starting at 30 mg daily was given to hyperthyroidism patients, and high-dose intravenous methylprednisolone was given to ophthalmopathy patients. TCR Vbeta CDR3 sequencing of some 140 peripheral blood samples (roughly 43 ophthalmopathy, under 80 hyperthyroidism and roughly 17 progressor patients) is reported in the paper. Study-wide findings and limitations: No statistical method was used to set the sample size in advance, and investigators knew the group allocation. During validation, the model predicted progression to ophthalmopathy a median of around 7 months ahead of onset, with around 71% sensitivity and around 73% specificity. Most expanded thyroid clonotypes (frequency above 0.001) were also detected in blood, a finding suggesting that blood repertoires may reflect thyroid immune responses. Ophthalmopathy was separated from stable hyperthyroidism by a 13 V-J signature model, with approximately 86% sensitivity and 81% to 83% specificity obtained in cross-validation and 80%/75% obtained in testing.

The V and J ends are trimmed by 8 bases and 2 bases, leaving 14 bases between them. Inclusive of the bounding cysteine and phenylalanine, the CDR3 is 14 residues long. This entry keeps only the CDR3 DNA: 42 bases, framed from base 1. The germline V gene yields ENHRY for CDR1 and SYGVKD for CDR2. Amplification of TCR beta CDR3 regions was carried out from RNA transcripts. The TCR CDR3 was subjected to a first round of RT-PCR using the HTBI primer set and the Qiagen OneStep RT-PCR kit. A second multiplex PCR round built the libraries, followed by size selection and purification. Libraries were sequenced paired-end with 100 bp reads on an Illumina HiSeq2000. The source study handled its data this way. Raw data were processed with SOAPnuke, discarding reads with adapters, uncalled bases, mean Phred below 15, or no exact constant-primer or identifier match. COPE v1.2.5 was used to merge the high-quality paired reads, and each unique nucleotide sequence was defined as a clonotype. Clonotypes were aligned to IMGT TRBV, TRBD and TRBJ reference segments using MiTCR v1.1. Analysis was restricted to V-J combinations with a frequency above 0.0001, which covered over 98% of repertoires. The TCS score was defined as F50 (clonal expansion) divided by E x V (chaos), with BLOSUM62-based TCRdist calculated between CDR3 peptides within each V-J. Welch's t-statistics and random forest reduced 500 to 550 V-J features to some 14, which were used in a naive Bayes classifier (R e1071). TCRdb trimmed public reads at Q25 via fastp, called clones via MiXCR and kept in-frame beta chains. All rows with the same CDR3 protein become a single entry with the most common DNA and genes. These V and J calls rely on TCRdb rather than the paper's analysis. Present in this sample are a few hundred thousand distinct CDR3 sequences, around 16% of which were seen just once. The leading ten clones occupy around 3.5% of the sample.

This clonotype was detected many times. Its target antigen remains unknown. Base-call qualities are not available, and no considerably larger clone is one nucleotide away. In the ophthalmopathy patients, disease was moderately to severely active, with a Clinical Activity Score of 3 or more, a NOSPECS grade of 4 or more, and a duration of less than 3 months. Exclusion was applied to patients with uncontrolled infections, other autoimmune diseases, pregnancy or lactation. Diagnoses were established on the basis of clinical symptoms, serum thyroxine and TRAb, thyroid ultrasound, and orbital computed tomography. Ficoll-Paque density gradient centrifugation was used to isolate PBMCs from under 11 ml of fresh peripheral blood. Total RNA was extracted using Trizol reagent, and RNA quality was assessed on an Agilent 2100 Bioanalyzer.

The rearranged segments are TRBV10-3 and TRBJ2-3; the D gene is perhaps TRBD2, from 5 matching bases. Sequencing was carried out using blood. The receptor comes from a woman aged 40 to 50 with Graves' ophthalmopathy. In nucleotides, the sequence is TGTGCCATCTCCGGGGAAATTAACACAGATACGCAGTATTTT. Its product reads: CAISGEINTDTQYF.